This is a list of T cell receptor beta chains from one sample in a study of technical replicates of blood from several donors. Using immunoSEQ multiplex PCR, the repertoire was profiled, and TCRdb retains in-frame clones only, with some absent. The sample lists tens of thousands of clones; more than 95% were seen once. Sequenced sample: T cells isolated from PBMCs. The receptor set was obtained from a human donor in good health. Both conserved end residues are part of each CDR3. The D gene is left open where the match is weak. The size field is filled for only some rows; it gives once, few, many or a size class.

j_call d_call clone_size v_call cdr3_aa cdr3_nt
TRBJ2-5 - - TRBV7-2 CASSFQGSQETQYF TGTGCCAGCAGCTTCCAGGGGTCCCAAGAGACCCAGTACTTC
TRBJ1-4 - - TRBV9 CASSVQGATNEKLFF TGTGCCAGCAGCGTACAAGGAGCAACTAATGAAAAACTGTTTTTT
TRBJ2-1 - - TRBV6-1 CASSASYEQFF TGTGCCAGCAGTGCTAGCTACGAGCAGTTCTTC
TRBJ1-1 - - TRBV7-9 CASSLYRDTEAFF TGTGCCAGCAGCTTATACAGGGACACTGAAGCTTTCTTT
TRBJ1-1 - few TRBV6-1 CASSVTGWSTEAFF TGTGCCAGCAGTGTTACAGGGTGGAGCACTGAAGCTTTCTTT
TRBJ1-1 - - TRBV10-3 CAISDGGVTTEAFF TGTGCCATCAGTGACGGCGGGGTTACCACTGAAGCTTTCTTT
TRBJ2-2 - - TRBV19 CASSWTVLGTGELFF TGTGCCAGTAGCTGGACAGTCCTGGGCACCGGGGAGCTGTTTTTT
TRBJ1-4 TRBD1 - TRBV11-3 CASSPGDRVGEKLFF TGTGCCAGCAGCCCGGGAGACAGGGTGGGGGAAAAACTGTTTTTT
TRBJ2-4 - - TRBV4-2 CASSQEIPQGEGGDIQYF TGTGCCAGCAGCCAAGAAATTCCACAGGGTGAGGGGGGGGACATTCAGTACTTC
TRBJ2-1 TRBD1 - TRBV11-2 CASSPLTGTGGREQFF TGTGCCAGCAGCCCACTTACCGGGACAGGGGGCAGGGAGCAGTTCTTC
TRBJ2-7 TRBD1 - TRBV18 CASSSIMGQGANEQYF TGTGCCAGCTCAAGTATCATGGGACAGGGGGCCAACGAGCAGTACTTC
TRBJ2-1 - - TRBV7-8 CASSPTVLSYNEQFF TGTGCCAGCAGCCCGACAGTCCTCTCCTACAATGAGCAGTTCTTC
TRBJ1-2 - - TRBV13 CASSPEDSSGYTF TGTGCCAGCAGCCCGGAGGACAGTAGCGGCTACACCTTC
TRBJ2-7 TRBD2 - TRBV13 CASMGGEAYEQYF TGTGCCAGCATGGGGGGGGAGGCCTACGAGCAGTACTTC
TRBJ1-5 TRBD1 - TRBV7-9 CASSPQGANQPQHF TGTGCCAGCAGCCCCCAGGGGGCCAACCAGCCCCAGCATTTT
TRBJ2-7 TRBD1 - TRBV7-9 CASSPRDRESYEQYF TGTGCCAGCAGCCCCCGGGACAGGGAATCCTACGAGCAGTACTTC
TRBJ1-1 - - TRBV7-9 CASSRPQEVLTEAFF TGTGCCAGCAGTCGTCCCCAGGAAGTCCTCACTGAAGCTTTCTTT
TRBJ2-3 - - TRBV28 CASSYSASDTDTQYF TGTGCCAGCAGTTATTCGGCTAGCGATACAGATACGCAGTATTTT
TRBJ1-1 - - TRBV11-2 CASSLVRDTEAFF TGTGCCAGCAGCTTAGTCAGGGACACTGAAGCTTTCTTT
TRBJ1-5 TRBD1 - TRBV10-3 CAIRDGQGAHQPQHF TGTGCCATCAGAGACGGACAGGGCGCTCATCAGCCCCAGCATTTT
TRBJ1-4 TRBD1 once TRBV6-5 CASSKNRDSNEKLFF TGTGCCAGCAGTAAGAACCGGGACAGTAATGAAAAACTGTTTTTT
TRBJ2-7 - - TRBV27 CASSLAGVLYEQYF TGTGCCAGCAGTCTCGCAGGGGTCCTCTACGAGCAGTACTTC
TRBJ1-5 TRBD1 - TRBV6-5 CASTKDRLGQPQHF TGTGCCAGCACCAAGGACAGGCTCGGACAGCCCCAGCATTTT
TRBJ1-1 - - TRBV2 CASSGHIEAFF TGTGCCAGCAGTGGGCACATCGAAGCTTTCTTT
TRBJ1-1 - once TRBV19 CASSSRGNTEAFF TGTGCCAGTAGCTCCAGGGGGAACACTGAAGCTTTCTTT
TRBJ1-4 - - TRBV6-1 CASSGDRPPLGEKLFF TGTGCCAGCAGTGGTGACAGGCCCCCCTTGGGTGAAAAACTGTTTTTT
TRBJ1-1 TRBD1 - TRBV5-1 CASSENRGTEAFF TGCGCCAGCAGCGAAAACAGGGGCACTGAAGCTTTCTTT
TRBJ1-2 - - TRBV4-2 CASSQPRDSDGYTF TGTGCCAGCAGCCAACCCAGGGATAGTGACGGCTACACCTTC
TRBJ1-1 - - TRBV6-5 CASSYSKNTEAFF TGTGCCAGCAGTTACTCCAAGAACACTGAAGCTTTCTTT
TRBJ2-3 - once TRBV9 CASSVWGVTDTQYF TGTGCCAGCAGCGTATGGGGGGTCACAGATACGCAGTATTTT
TRBJ1-5 - - TRBV30 CAWSVQGNQPQHF TGTGCCTGGAGTGTACAGGGCAATCAGCCCCAGCATTTT
TRBJ2-7 - - TRBV7-9 CASSPKTGSYEQYF TGTGCCAGCAGCCCTAAGACAGGCTCCTACGAGCAGTACTTC
TRBJ1-4 TRBD1 - TRBV7-9 CASSPDRGSEKLFF TGTGCCAGCAGCCCGGACAGGGGGAGTGAAAAACTGTTTTTT
TRBJ2-7 TRBD1 - TRBV10-2 CAVEGQGSYEQYF TGCGCCGTTGAGGGACAGGGAAGCTACGAGCAGTACTTC
TRBJ2-7 - - TRBV30 CAWSVFGRAYEQYF TGTGCCTGGAGTGTTTTCGGGAGAGCCTACGAGCAGTACTTC
TRBJ2-7 - - TRBV29-1 CSVDSSYEQYF TGCAGCGTTGACAGCTCCTACGAGCAGTACTTC
TRBJ2-6 - once TRBV9 CASRIPITSGANVLTF TGTGCCAGCAGGATACCGATTACTTCTGGGGCCAACGTCCTGACTTTC
TRBJ2-3 TRBD1 - TRBV19 CASSPGQAPTDTQYF TGTGCCAGTAGCCCTGGACAGGCTCCCACAGATACGCAGTATTTT
TRBJ2-2 TRBD2 once TRBV9 CASSVGGGTNTGELFF TGTGCCAGCAGCGTAGGGGGGGGGACGAACACCGGGGAGCTGTTTTTT
TRBJ1-3 TRBD1 - TRBV19 CASSTQGAGNTIYF TGTGCCAGTAGTACGCAGGGGGCGGGAAACACCATATATTTT
TRBJ2-1 - - TRBV9 CASSVSGSSYNEQFF TGTGCCAGCAGCGTGTCCGGGAGCTCCTACAATGAGCAGTTCTTC
TRBJ2-2 - - TRBV7-7 CASSTGQPISTNTGELFF TGTGCTAGCAGTACAGGACAGCCGATAAGCACGAACACCGGGGAGCTGTTTTTT